What follows are 28 T cell receptor beta chains derived from one specimen sequenced in a study of T cell responses to AZD1222 COVID-19 vaccine (dated by TCRdb to 2020 to 2022). Library construction relied on the immunoSEQ multiplex PCR assay. TCRdb mirrors the immuneACCESS table, restricted to in-frame sequences. Some clones are absent from its copies; in checked studies, under half trace to an unresolved V gene, and the reason for the others is unknown. This sample holds about 130,000 clones; 93% were observed only once. The ten largest make up more than 2.5% of the sample. The time point label on this specimen signifies: baseline before first vaccination. Sequenced here: peripheral blood, sampled on day 0 of AZD1222 vaccination. All receptors derive from an adult in good health.

The chain has TRBV28 and TRBJ1-1; D call uncertain. The ends were cut back, 2 bases at V and 11 bases at J, with 9 bases in the middle. Germline V lookup: CDR1 MDHEN, CDR2 SYDVKM. The CDR3 runs 11 residues. The CDR3 nucleotides are TGTGCCAGCAGTTTAGGATTCCGGGCTTTCTTT. It yields the protein CASSLGFRAFF.

The CDR3 loop is CASSLAATGGVQETQYF. DNA for the CDR3: TGTGCCAGCAGCTTGGCCGCGACAGGGGGCGTGCAAGAGACCCAGTACTTC. V is TRBV5-8 and J is TRBJ2-5; 10 bases are shared with TRBD1. With V trimmed by 0 bases and J by 2 bases, 7 bases remained unmatched. The CDR3 runs 17 residues. CDR1 is SGHTS, CDR2 YDEGEE, per germline.

The CDR3 coding sequence is TGTGCCAGCAGTTTATCCCTAGCGAACCCTATGGGGACCGGGGAGCTGTTTTTT. Amino acids: CASSLSLANPMGTGELFF. This sequence joins TRBV27 and TRBJ2-2, with TRBD2 as a possible D gene (6 bases). Trimming removed 0 bases at V and 5 bases at J, with 19 bases between. Germline V CDR1 and CDR2: MNHEY, SMNVEV (reference sequence). The CDR3 is made up of 18 amino acids.

V usage is TRBV6-5 and J usage is TRBJ1-1, with D uncertain. CDR3 length equals 13 residues. Trimming left V 2 bases short and J 6 bases short, with 10 bases between. Germline CDR1 is MNHEY and CDR2 is SVGAGI. In nucleotides, the CDR3 is TGTGCCAGCAGTTACGAGGTAGATTCTGAAGCTTTCTTT. Translated, it gives CASSYEVDSEAFF.

The chain recombines TRBV6-1 with TRBJ1-5, with D possibly matching TRBD1 (5 bases). Germline-derived CDR1 and CDR2 are MNHNS and SASEGT. Trimming removed 2 bases at V and 6 bases at J, with 11 bases between. This CDR3 region has 14 residues. In nucleotides, the CDR3 is TGTGCCAGCAGTGAAAACCGGGGCGCTCAGCCCCAGCATTTT. Translating gives CASSENRGAQPQHF.

This chain connects TRBV2 to TRBJ2-3; no definite D call. Germline V gives CDR1 SNHLY, CDR2 FYNNEI. The CDR3 totals 14 residues. V gave up 3 bases and J gave up 0 bases, with 7 bases separating them. CDR3 DNA sequence: TGTGCCAGCAGTGACCGTCGTAGCACAGATACGCAGTATTTT. Translated, it gives CASSDRRSTDTQYF.

This rearrangement joins TRBV6-2 or TRBV6-3 to TRBJ1-1, with D tentatively TRBD1 (5 bases). This CDR3 is built from 15 residues. Deletions cut 0 bases from V and 0 bases from J, with 8 bases between. Germline V lookup: CDR1 MNHEY, CDR2 SVGEGT. CDR3 sequence reads: CASSYSTEMNTEAFF. CDR3 in DNA: TGTGCCAGCAGTTACTCGACAGAGATGAACACTGAAGCTTTCTTT.

The chain is built from TRBV28 and TRBJ2-2, with a possible D match to TRBD1 (5 bases). From germline, CDR1 is MDHEN and CDR2 SYDVKM. This CDR3 contains 15 residues. V lost 2 bases to trimming and J lost 3 bases, with 10 bases between them. In nucleotides, the CDR3 is TGTGCCAGCAGTTTAACAGACAGAGACACCGGGGAGCTGTTTTTT. Protein product: CASSLTDRDTGELFF.

This chain uses TRBV27 with TRBJ2-5; 10 bases map to TRBD2. The CDR3 contains 15 residues. J gave up 5 bases and V 7 bases, and 10 bases lay outside the gene matches. In germline, CDR1 is MNHEY, CDR2 SMNVEV (reference sequence). The CDR3 DNA sequence: TGTGCCAGCAACCGAGCGGGAGGGGGGCTCGAGACCCAGTACTTC. Translating gives CASNRAGGGLETQYF.

The V and J genes are TRBV18 and TRBJ1-5, with D unresolved. Trimming shortened V by 0 bases and J by 4 bases, and 16 bases separated the two germline ends. The germline V gene has CDR1 KGHSH and CDR2 LQKENI. The CDR3 runs to 17 residues. CDR3 nucleotide sequence: TGTGCCAGCTCACCACCGTTCGGGGAAGTTGGAAATCAGCCCCAGCATTTT. Its translation: CASSPPFGEVGNQPQHF.

This chain links TRBV10-3 with TRBJ2-2, with D possibly matching TRBD2 (5 bases). Germline CDR1 ENHRY, CDR2 SYGVKD. This CDR3 is 12 amino acids long. V was cut by 10 bases and J by 5 bases, with 11 bases left in between. In nucleotides, the CDR3 is TGTGCCACCGGGGTATATACCGGGGAGCTGTTTTTT. Translated, it gives CATGVYTGELFF.

The chain is built from TRBV30 and TRBJ2-1; a weak D match, TRBD2 (5 bases). Trimming cost V 2 bases and J 0 bases, with 8 bases left between them. The germline CDR1 and CDR2 sequences are GTSNPN and SVGIG (reference sequence). The CDR3 is 14 amino acids. DNA of the CDR3: TGTGCCTGGAGTATAGGGAGCTCCTACAATGAGCAGTTCTTC. Its protein is CAWSIGSSYNEQFF.

The chain employs TRBV19 and TRBJ1-1; D is unclear. Per germline, CDR1 LNHDA and CDR2 SQIVND (reference sequence). This CDR3 has 13 residues. Trimming took off 1 base at V and 3 bases at J, with 6 bases between the two ends. CDR3 DNA: TGTGCCAGTAGTATAGGAGTGGACACTGAAGCTTTCTTT. Protein: CASSIGVDTEAFF.

In its sample, this clone was seen once. J is TRBJ2-1 and V is TRBV4-2; 10 nucleotides agree with TRBD1. The CDR3 is 17 residues long. Germline CDR1 reads LGHNA; CDR2 reads YNFKEQ. V lost 3 bases, J lost 3 bases, and 8 bases stayed unmatched. For the CDR3, the DNA is TGTGCCAGCAGCCACCGCTTACGGGACAGGGGCTACAATGAGCAGTTCTTC. Amino acids: CASSHRLRDRGYNEQFF.

The chain joins TRBV5-4 to TRBJ2-5, with D unclear. This CDR3 region has 11 residues. Germline assignment: CDR1 SGHNT and CDR2 YYREEE (reference sequence). Trimming cost V 2 bases and J 4 bases, with 3 bases left between them. The CDR3 sequence: CASSFGETQYF. The CDR3 bases are TGTGCCAGCAGCTTCGGAGAGACCCAGTACTTC. The full variable domain, with the rest looked up from reference TRBV5-4 and TRBJ2-5, is ETGVTQSPTHLIKTRGQQVTLRCSSQSGHNTVSWYQQALGQGPQFIFQYYREEENGRGNFPPRFSGLQFPNYSSELNVNALELDDSALYLCASSFGETQYFGPGTRLLVL.

The sample holds a few counts of this clone. This rearrangement joins TRBV11-2 to TRBJ2-7; D is possibly TRBD1 (6 bases). The CDR3 is made up of 15 amino acids. Trimming removed 1 base at V and 3 bases at J, with 13 bases between. The germline gives CDR1 SGHAT, CDR2 FQNNGV. The CDR3: CASSLGSGEIYEQYF. CDR3 nucleotide sequence: TGTGCCAGCAGCTTAGGATCAGGGGAAATCTACGAGCAGTACTTC. The entire variable domain, with the rest obtained from reference TRBV11-2 and TRBJ2-7, is as follows: EAGVAQSPRYKIIEKRQSVAFWCNPISGHATLYWYQQILGQGPKLLIQFQNNGVVDDSQLPKDRFSAERLKGVDSTLKIQPAKLEDSAVYLCASSLGSGEIYEQYFGPGTRLTVT.

The chain is built from TRBV29-1 and TRBJ2-5, with a weak D call TRBD2 (6 bases). CDR3 length equals 12 residues. In germline, CDR1 is SQVTM, CDR2 ANQGSEA. V was trimmed by 1 base and J by 5 bases, leaving 8 bases between them. DNA of the CDR3: TGCAGCGTTGAAGTAGCGGTGGAGACCCAGTACTTC. Its protein product is CSVEVAVETQYF.

V usage is TRBV7-2 and J usage is TRBJ2-7; TRBD2 matches 12 bases. The CDR3 loop spans 15 amino acids. The V gene's germline CDR1 is SGHTA and CDR2 FQGNSA. The V segment lost 6 bases and the J segment 5 bases; nucleotides outside the gene matches: 8. Written as DNA, the CDR3 is TGTGCCAGCAGTTCGCTAGCGGGAGGGCTCAACGAGCAGTACTTC. Translated, it gives CASSSLAGGLNEQYF. The variable domain in full, with the rest retrieved from reference TRBV7-2 and TRBJ2-7, is GAGVSQSPSNKVTEKGKDVELRCDPISGHTALYWYRQSLGQGLEFLIYFQGNSAPDKSGLPSDRFSAERTGGSVSTLTIQRTQQEDSAVYLCASSSLAGGLNEQYFGPGTRLTVT.

CDR3 nucleotide sequence: TGTGCCAGCAGTCGGACGGCTGGAAACACCATATATTTT. Protein product: CASSRTAGNTIYF. V gene TRBV6-5 combines with J gene TRBJ1-3; no clear D gene. V gave up 5 bases and J gave up 2 bases, with 7 bases separating them. CDR1 and CDR2 from the germline V gene are MNHEY and SVGAGI. The CDR3 is made up of 13 amino acids.

V and J are TRBV2 and TRBJ2-6; maybe TRBD2 (7 bases). The germline V gene encodes CDR1 SNHLY and CDR2 FYNNEI. Trimming cost V 4 bases and J 2 bases, with 15 bases left between them. This CDR3 region has 17 residues. The CDR3 DNA reads TGTGCCAGCAGTGTACGGGGGGCGCGTGCTGGGGCCAACGTCCTGACTTTC. Its protein is CASSVRGARAGANVLTF.

The gene calls are TRBV21-1 and TRBJ2-7; TRBD2, the D gene given by the table, was not confirmed from the DNA. TRBV21-1 is listed as a pseudogene. This CDR3 is 12 amino acids long. The DNA for the CDR3 is TGTGCCAGCAGCAAAGAACTATACGAGCAGTACTTC. Translating it yields CASSKELYEQYF.

V and J are TRBV4-1 and TRBJ1-5, with TRBD1 identical over 9 bases. CDR1 is MGHRA and CDR2 is YSYEKL in the germline V gene. The CDR3 consists of 17 residues. The J segment lost 1 base and the V segment lost 5 bases, leaving 9 bases of the junction unmatched. The CDR3 coding sequence is TGCGCCAGCAGCGAAGGGACAGGGTTCGGGAGCAATCAGCCCCAGCATTTT. Translation: CASSEGTGFGSNQPQHF.

This sequence joins TRBV6-6 and TRBJ2-5; no firm D call. Germline V gene data show CDR1 as MNHNY and CDR2 as SVGAGI (reference sequence). CDR3 length: 11 residues. Between the trimmed V and J ends, which lost 6 bases and 2 bases, there was a span of 4 bases. CDR3: CASRKQETQYF. The DNA of the CDR3 is TGTGCCAGCAGGAAGCAAGAGACCCAGTACTTC.

The rearrangement links TRBV7-8 to TRBJ2-7; 12 bases are shared with TRBD2. The CDR3 runs 15 residues. V was clipped by 4 bases and J by 7 bases; unmatched bases: 8. The germline V gene has CDR1 SGHVS and CDR2 FQNEAQ. CDR3 protein: CASSSLAGGPREQYF. CDR3 DNA sequence: TGTGCCAGCAGCTCCCTAGCGGGAGGGCCGAGGGAGCAGTACTTC.

To note about this clone: Other DNA sequences in this sample translate to the same CDR3. The chain uses TRBV9 and TRBJ1-1, with TRBD1 matching over 7 bases. This CDR3 has 12 residues. V lost 4 bases, J lost 3 bases, and 0 bases stayed unmatched. Germline V gives CDR1 SGDLS, CDR2 YYNGEE. The CDR3 protein is CASSTGDTEAFF. CDR3 coding DNA: TGTGCCAGCAGCACAGGGGACACTGAAGCTTTCTTT.

The chain uses TRBV4-2 and TRBJ1-1; D remains ambiguous. V gave up 1 base and J gave up 2 bases, with 5 bases separating them. From germline, CDR1 is LGHNA and CDR2 YNFKEQ. This CDR3 has 13 amino acids. DNA for the CDR3: TGTGCCAGCAGCCAAGCCCCAAACACTGAAGCTTTCTTT. The encoded protein is CASSQAPNTEAFF.

This rearrangement joins TRBV7-2 to TRBJ1-2; D call uncertain. The CDR3 is 16 residues long. Per germline, CDR1 SGHTA and CDR2 FQGNSA. V was shortened by 1 base and J by 0 bases, with 12 bases between the two germline ends. The CDR3 sequence is CASSLGGARANYGYTF. The CDR3 nucleotides are TGTGCCAGCAGCTTAGGTGGAGCTAGGGCTAACTATGGCTACACCTTC.

The CDR3 loop reads CSASNYEQYF. DNA of the CDR3: TGCAGTGCTAGTAATTACGAGCAGTACTTC. This chain connects TRBV20-1 to TRBJ2-7; D remains unclear. This CDR3 has 10 amino acids. The germline V gene encodes CDR1 DFQATT and CDR2 SNEGSKA (reference sequence). With 3 bases removed from V and 4 bases from J, the gap between germline ends came to 4 bases.